This TCR beta chain was captured in a study of monozygotic twins with inflammatory bowel disease. Study observations and caveats: Using the inverse Simpson index, IBD patients had lower TCRbeta diversity than healthy co-twins.

With regard to this clonotype: The target antigen is unknown.

TCRdb re-analyzed the 5' RACE reads; it lists each CDR3 protein once, without DNA. This sample carries nearly 450,000 distinct CDR3 sequences, with 2% to 3% going to the ten biggest clones. The receptor was derived from a human donor with ulcerative colitis or Crohn's disease, or a healthy co-twin of an affected twin (not recorded which). Sequencing was performed on blood.

The CDR3 here is CASSLLGRAQETQYF. The chain carries TRBV7-2 and TRBJ2-5; the TCRdb call, TRBD2, lacks DNA for checking. The germline V gene encodes CDR1 SGHTA and CDR2 FQGNSA. This CDR3 comprises 15 residues.